Sequencing of this T cell receptor beta chain was carried out in a study of regulatory and conventional T cells in breast cancer (dated by TCRdb to between 2015 and 2017). On this clonotype itself: What antigen it recognizes has not been identified. One base away there is no much larger clone; base qualities are not given.

The method was PCR. The sequencer listed for this sample is Illumina MiSeq. TCRdb trimmed public reads at Q25 via fastp, called clones via MiXCR and kept in-frame beta chains. Each CDR3 protein appears once, grouped with its most common genes and DNA. This sample gives fewer than 11,000 distinct CDR3 sequences in total; about 35% of them show up just once. Approximately 6.1% of the sample is taken by the ten largest. Between the V and J ends, shortened by 4 bases and 2 bases respectively, the junction contains 2 bases. Counted from cysteine to phenylalanine, this CDR3 has 11 amino acids. Only the CDR3 DNA is retained, 33 bases long and in frame from the first base.

The sequenced material came from conventional T cells from blood. The clonotype comes from a male donor in good health. The sequence is built from TRBV12-3 or TRBV12-4 and TRBJ1-2, with the D gene too uncertain to name. The DNA sequence is TGTGCCAGCAGTTCCAACTATGGCTACACCTTC. This encodes CASSSNYGYTF.